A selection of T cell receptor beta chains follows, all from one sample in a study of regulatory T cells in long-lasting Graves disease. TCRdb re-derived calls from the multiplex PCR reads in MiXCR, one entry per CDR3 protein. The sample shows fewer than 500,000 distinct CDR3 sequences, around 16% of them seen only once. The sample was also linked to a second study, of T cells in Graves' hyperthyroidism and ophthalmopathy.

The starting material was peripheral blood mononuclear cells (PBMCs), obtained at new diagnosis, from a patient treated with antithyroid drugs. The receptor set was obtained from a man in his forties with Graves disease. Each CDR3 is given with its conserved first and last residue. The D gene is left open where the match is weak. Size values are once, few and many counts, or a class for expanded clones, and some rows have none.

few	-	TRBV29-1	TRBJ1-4	TGCAGCGTTTTAGGTGAAAAACTGTTTTTT	CSVLGEKLFF
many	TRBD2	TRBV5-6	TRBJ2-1	TGTGCCAGCAGCCGGGAGGTGGCTAGCGGGTACAATGAGCAGTTCTTC	CASSREVASGYNEQFF
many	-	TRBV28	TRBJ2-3	TGTGCCAGCAGTTTACCCACAGGTAGCACAGATACGCAGTATTTT	CASSLPTGSTDTQYF
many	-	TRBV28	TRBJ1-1	TGTGCCAGCAGCTCTACTATGAACACTGAAGCTTTCTTT	CASSSTMNTEAFF
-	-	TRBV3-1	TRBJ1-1	TGTGCCAGCAGCCAAGCACAGGGCCCTGAAGCTTTCTTT	CASSQAQGPEAFF
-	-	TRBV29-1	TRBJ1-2	TGCAGCGTTGACCAAGGCTATGGCTACACCTTC	CSVDQGYGYTF
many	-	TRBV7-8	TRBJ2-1	TGTGCCAGCCGCACAGACCAGTACAATGAGCAGTTCTTC	CASRTDQYNEQFF
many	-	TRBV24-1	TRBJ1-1	TGTGCCACTGAATACGGCACTGAAGCTTTCTTT	CATEYGTEAFF
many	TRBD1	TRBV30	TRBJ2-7	TGTGCCTGGGGAGACAGGGCCTACGAGCAGTACTTC	CAWGDRAYEQYF
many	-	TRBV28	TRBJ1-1	TGTGCCAGCACCACCTTACAGAACACTGAAGCTTTCTTT	CASTTLQNTEAFF
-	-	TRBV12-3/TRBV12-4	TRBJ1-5	TGTGCCAGCAGTGGGGTCGGTCAGCCCCAGCATTTT	CASSGVGQPQHF
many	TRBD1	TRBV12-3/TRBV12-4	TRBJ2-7	TGTGCCAGCACTCCCGGGACAGGGGCGAGCTCCTACGAGCAGTACTTC	CASTPGTGASSYEQYF
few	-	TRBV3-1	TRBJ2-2	TGTGCCAGCAGACCGTTAGAGGGGAAGCTGTTTTTT	CASRPLEGKLFF
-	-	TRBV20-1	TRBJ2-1	TGCAGTGCTAGAGTCCCTAGGAGCGGTCGGGCTAATGAGCAGTTCTTC	CSARVPRSGRANEQFF
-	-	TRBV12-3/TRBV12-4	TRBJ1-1	TGTGCCAGCAGTTGGGTTAACACTGAAGCTTTCTTT	CASSWVNTEAFF
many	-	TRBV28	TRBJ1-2	TGTGCCAGCAGTGACCCAGGCTATGGCTACACCTTC	CASSDPGYGYTF
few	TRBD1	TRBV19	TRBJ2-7	TGTGCCACTTCCCCGGGACAGGCGTACTACGAGCAGTACTTC	CATSPGQAYYEQYF
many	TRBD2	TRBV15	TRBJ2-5	TGTGCCACCAGCAGAGCCCCGACTAGCGGTCAAGAGACCCAGTACTTC	CATSRAPTSGQETQYF
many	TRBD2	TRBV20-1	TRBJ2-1	TGCAGTGCTCCCATCGGGACTAGCGGTTACAATGAGCAGTTCTTC	CSAPIGTSGYNEQFF
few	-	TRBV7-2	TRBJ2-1	TGTGCCAGCAGAACACAGGGCGGCGTGTTCTTC	CASRTQGGVFF
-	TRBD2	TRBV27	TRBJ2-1	TGTGCCAGCCGGGAGGCGGCTAACAATGAGCAGTTCTTC	CASREAANNEQFF
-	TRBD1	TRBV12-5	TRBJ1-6	TGTGCTAGTGGTTTGGTAATCGGGACAGTCAATAATTCACCCCTCCACTTT	CASGLVIGTVNNSPLHF
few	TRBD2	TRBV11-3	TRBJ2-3	TGTGCCAGCAGCTCCGGGACTAGCGGGAGGGCCGGGGCAGATACGCAGTATTTT	CASSSGTSGRAGADTQYF
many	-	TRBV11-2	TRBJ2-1	TGTGCCAGCAGCTTGCCCCTCAATGAGCAGTTCTTC	CASSLPLNEQFF
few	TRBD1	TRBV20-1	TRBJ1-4	TGCAGTGCTTCAGGAACAGGGGGTGAAAAACTGTTTTTT	CSASGTGGEKLFF
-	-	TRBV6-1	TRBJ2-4	TGTGCCAGCACTGCGACTAGCCGAAGGGGGGCCAAAAACATTCAGTACTTC	CASTATSRRGAKNIQYF
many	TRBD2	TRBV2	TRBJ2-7	TGTGCCAGCAGCTGGACTAGCGGATCCTACGAGCAGTACTTC	CASSWTSGSYEQYF
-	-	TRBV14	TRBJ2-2	TGTGCCAGCAGCCAAGATATCGGGGGCGCGTCCGGGGAGCTGTTTTTT	CASSQDIGGASGELFF